What follows are 25 T cell receptor beta chains derived from one specimen sequenced in a study of neurological immune-mediated disorders. TCRdb used MiXCR to reprocess the 5' RACE reads, holding one entry per CDR3 protein. The data hold about 35,000 distinct CDR3 sequences, with 3.5% to 4% observed a single time. Sequences were obtained from PBMCs. The receptors derive from a man younger than 45 with multiple sclerosis.

This clonotype showed up many times. The V gene is TRBV6-5, the J gene TRBJ1-1; D unresolved. CDR3 length: 11 residues. The V end was cut by 5 bases, the J end by 4 bases, with 5 bases between. CDR1 and CDR2 from the germline V gene are MNHEY and SVGAGI. The CDR3 bases are TGTGCCAGCAGTACAGTCACTGAAGCTTTCTTT. Translated, it gives CASSTVTEAFF.

A few counts support this clonotype. The CDR3 loop is CASSSQDYEQYF. The DNA for the CDR3 is TGTGCCAGCAGCTCCCAGGACTACGAGCAGTACTTC. The genes are TRBV7-8 and TRBJ2-7; no definite D call. The CDR3 runs 12 residues. Trimming cost V 4 bases and J 3 bases, with 7 bases left between them. Germline V gene lookup returns CDR1 SGHVS and CDR2 FQNEAQ.

The CDR3 region is CSARDFGESNQPQHF. The CDR3 DNA sequence: TGCAGTGCTAGAGACTTCGGGGAATCCAATCAGCCCCAGCATTTT. V and J are TRBV20-1 and TRBJ1-5; D is unclear. Germline V lookup: CDR1 DFQATT, CDR2 SNEGSKA (reference sequence). CDR3 size: 15 residues. Trimming removed 0 bases at V and 3 bases at J, with 12 bases between.

This clonotype qualifies as large. The V and J genes are TRBV4-3 and TRBJ2-5, with 9 bases identical to TRBD2. CDR3 length equals 15 residues. In germline, CDR1 is LGHNA, CDR2 YSLEER. J lost 5 bases, V lost 3 bases, and 7 bases had no gene match. CDR3 nucleotides: TGCGCCAGCAGCCAGCGGGGGGGCGTCGGGGAGACCCAGTACTTC. Residues: CASSQRGGVGETQYF.

Only a few counts were recorded for this clonotype. Mismatch with germline at one junction end may stem from a read error. This sequence joins TRBV3-1 and TRBJ1-5; D not certain. The length of the CDR3 is 15 residues. In germline, CDR1 is LGHDT, CDR2 YNNKEL (reference sequence). In DNA, the CDR3 is TGTGCCAGCAGCCAAGGGGCTAGTAGCAATCAGCCCCAGAATTTT. Translation: CASSQGASSNQPQNF.

This clonotype was observed a few times. The genes are TRBV12-3 or TRBV12-4 and TRBJ2-1; D gene uncertain. Trimming cost V 6 bases and J 7 bases, with 7 bases left between them. This CDR3 contains 11 residues. The CDR3 protein is CASRLYNEQFF. The CDR3, as DNA: TGTGCCAGCAGATTGTATAATGAGCAGTTCTTC.

This clonotype was found many times. V usage is TRBV7-8 and J usage is TRBJ2-1, with TRBD1 matching 11 bases. This CDR3 is 15 amino acids long. With 5 bases clipped from V and 6 bases from J, the junction kept 6 bases outside the gene matches. Germline-derived CDR1 and CDR2 are SGHVS and FQNEAQ. CDR3 sequence: CASSLGTGGINEQFF. The CDR3 DNA is TGTGCCAGCAGCCTAGGGACAGGGGGGATCAATGAGCAGTTCTTC.

This clonotype came up many times. The chain is built from TRBV5-6 and TRBJ2-1; TRBD2 aligns across 10 bases. The CDR3 sequence is 15 residues long. The V and J ends lost 1 base and 5 bases, in that order; junction bases with no gene match: 3. Germline V gene sequence: CDR1 SGHDT, CDR2 YYEEEE. The CDR3 protein is CASSLSLAGDNEQFF. The CDR3 DNA reads TGTGCCAGCAGCTTGAGTCTAGCGGGGGACAATGAGCAGTTCTTC. Full variable domain (remainder filled in from reference TRBV5-6 and TRBJ2-1): DAGVTQSPTHLIKTRGQQVTLRCSPKSGHDTVSWYQQALGQGPQFIFQYYEEEERQRGNFPDRFSGHQFPNYSSELNVNALLLGDSALYLCASSLSLAGDNEQFFGPGTRLTVL.

The chain links TRBV15 to TRBJ1-4; maybe TRBD1 (5 bases). V shed 5 bases and J shed 7 bases, with 20 bases lying between them. The germline V gene has CDR1 LNHNV and CDR2 YYDKDF (reference sequence). This CDR3 has 16 amino acids. CDR3 sequence reads: CATSPIAGTGGEKLFF. CDR3 nucleotide sequence: TGTGCCACCAGCCCTATAGCCGGGACCGGGGGTGAAAAACTGTTTTTT.

This clonotype was counted at least ten times. This chain connects TRBV5-1 to TRBJ2-1; TRBD2 matches 10 bases. The V segment lost 4 bases and the J segment 9 bases; nucleotides outside the gene matches: 10. Germline CDR1 SGHRS, CDR2 YFSETQ. This CDR3 contains 15 residues. The CDR3 spells CASSLDKRGGSEQFF. The DNA of the CDR3 is TGCGCCAGCAGCCTCGATAAGCGGGGGGGCAGTGAGCAGTTCTTC.

This clonotype showed up many times. This sequence joins TRBV10-2 and TRBJ1-5; TRBD1 matches 9 bases. The junction had 5 bases not matched to a gene; V was cut back by 7 bases and J by 1 base. CDR1 and CDR2 (germline): WSHSY, SAAADI. The CDR3 is 15 residues long. The CDR3 sequence: CASTVGQGSNQPQHF. The CDR3 bases are TGCGCCAGCACCGTGGGACAGGGAAGCAATCAGCCCCAGCATTTT.

This clonotype was recorded many times. The chain links TRBV29-1 to TRBJ1-2; 7 bases fit TRBD1. V was clipped by 4 bases and J by 4 bases; unmatched bases: 6. Looked up from germline, CDR1 is SQVTM and CDR2 is ANQGSEA. The CDR3 spans 13 residues. The CDR3 region is CSVGQGSTYGYTF. The CDR3 DNA reads as TGCAGCGTTGGACAGGGTTCCACCTATGGCTACACCTTC.

At least ten counts were recorded for this clonotype. The genes are TRBV7-3 and TRBJ2-1; a weak D match, TRBD2 (5 bases). Per the germline V gene, CDR1 is SGHTA and CDR2 is FQGTGA. The CDR3 covers 13 residues. V dropped 5 bases and J dropped 9 bases, with 14 bases sitting between them. The CDR3 is CASSQGLTSEQFF. CDR3 in DNA: TGTGCCAGCAGCCAAGGGCTTACTAGTGAGCAGTTCTTC.

This clonotype showed up many times. The CDR3: CASSPDTYNEQFF. The DNA for the CDR3 is TGTGCCAGCAGCCCGGACACTTACAATGAGCAGTTCTTC. The rearrangement links TRBV5-6 to TRBJ2-1, with D tentatively TRBD1 (5 bases). V lost 4 bases and J lost 4, with 9 bases in between. Germline assignment: CDR1 SGHDT and CDR2 YYEEEE. The CDR3 is 13 amino acids.

This clonotype came up many times. The V gene is TRBV9, the J gene TRBJ2-7; unclear D gene. This CDR3 is built from 8 residues. Germline V gene data show CDR1 as SGDLS and CDR2 as YYNGEE. The CDR3 reads CASSVPQV. The CDR3 DNA follows: TGTGCCAGCAGCGTGCCACAAGTC.

This clonotype has a count of ten or more. The gene calls are TRBV7-2 and TRBJ2-1; possible D gene TRBD2, 6 bases. Germline V CDR1 and CDR2: SGHTA, FQGNSA. CDR3 length: 12 residues. V was pared by 3 bases and J by 9 bases, with 9 bases between. The CDR3 protein is CASSLGLVEQFF. The CDR3 DNA reads TGTGCCAGCAGCTTGGGACTGGTTGAGCAGTTCTTC.

V and J are TRBV10-3 and TRBJ2-3; D not resolved. Trimming stripped 0 bases from V and 4 bases from J, with 2 bases between. Germline loops: CDR1 ENHRY, CDR2 SYGVKD. The CDR3 length is 12 residues. The CDR3 coding sequence is TGTGCCATCAGTGAGTCGCCAGATACGCAGTATTTT. Encoded protein: CAISESPDTQYF.

This clonotype appeared many times. This sequence joins TRBV5-1 and TRBJ1-5; D unresolved. The CDR3 length is 13 residues. From germline, CDR1 is SGHRS and CDR2 YFSETQ. Trimming shortened V by 4 bases and J by 5 bases, and 10 bases separated the two germline ends. CDR3 nucleotide sequence: TGCGCCAGCAGCAAAGATACAGATCAGCCCCAGCATTTT. Protein: CASSKDTDQPQHF.

This CDR3 is CASSTFGDRGPNSPLHF. In nucleotides, the CDR3 is TGTGCCAGCAGTACCTTCGGGGACAGGGGGCCGAATTCACCCCTCCACTTT. The V call is TRBV25-1, the J call TRBJ1-6; TRBD1 matches at 12 bases. V shed 5 bases and J 7 bases; nucleotides not matched to a gene: 9. Germline-derived CDR1 and CDR2 are MGHDK and SYGVNS. The CDR3 extends over 17 amino acids.

This clonotype was seen at least ten times. The chain combines TRBV6-5 with TRBJ2-7, with D possibly matching TRBD1 (6 bases). The V end was cut by 2 bases, the J end by 6 bases, with 11 bases between. The CDR3 loop spans 13 amino acids. Germline CDR1 is MNHEY and CDR2 is SVGAGI. The DNA for the CDR3 is TGTGCCAGCAGTTACGCACAGGGTTTCGAGCAGTACTTC. It specifies CASSYAQGFEQYF.

This clonotype has ten or more counts. The chain recombines TRBV20-1 with TRBJ2-2; D remains unclear. The CDR3 is 13 amino acids. Trimming took 4 bases from V and 4 from J, leaving 10 bases between them. Germline CDR1 is DFQATT and CDR2 is SNEGSKA (reference sequence). The CDR3 here is CSATELLTGELFF. The CDR3 bases are TGCAGTGCTACGGAGCTCCTCACCGGGGAGCTGTTTTTT.

This clonotype was counted ten times or more. This chain connects TRBV5-1 to TRBJ2-1; 7 bases are a match to TRBD2. The CDR3 spans 17 residues. With 0 bases clipped from V and 1 base from J, the junction kept 7 bases outside the gene matches. CDR1 SGHRS and CDR2 YFSETQ come from the germline V gene. In DNA, the CDR3 is TGCGCCAGCAGCTTGGGAAATAGCGGGCCATCCTACAATGAGCAGTTCTTC. It yields the protein CASSLGNSGPSYNEQFF. Using reference TRBV5-1 and TRBJ2-1 for the parts outside the CDR3, the full variable domain is KAGVTQTPRYLIKTRGQQVTLSCSPISGHRSVSWYQQTPGQGLQFLFEYFSETQRNKGNFPGRFSGRQFSNSRSEMNVSTLELGDSALYLCASSLGNSGPSYNEQFFGPGTRLTVL.

On this clonotype itself: At one of its ends the junction is not consistent with the germline gene, which may arise from a read error. The J gene is TRBJ1-5, the V gene TRBV5-5; D is perhaps TRBD1 (6 bases). Per the germline V gene, CDR1 is SGHKS and CDR2 is YYEKEE (reference sequence). The CDR3 totals 15 residues. CDR3 sequence reads: CASSLGTTGGQPQNF. CDR3 coding DNA: TGTGCCAGCAGCCTCGGGACAACGGGAGGTCAGCCCCAGAATTTT.

Many counts were recorded for this clonotype. The chain combines TRBV6-5 with TRBJ2-3; 8 positions agree with TRBD2. The CDR3 spans 15 residues. With 3 bases clipped from V and 7 bases from J, the junction kept 9 bases outside the gene matches. The germline gives CDR1 MNHEY, CDR2 SVGAGI. The CDR3 reads CASSYPGLENHTQYF. The CDR3 region has the DNA TGTGCCAGCAGTTATCCGGGACTAGAGAACCATACGCAGTATTTT.

The table lists this clonotype with many counts. The chain has TRBV7-9 and TRBJ1-1; no firm D call. V lost 5 bases and J lost 10, with 14 bases in between. Germline assignment: CDR1 SEHNR and CDR2 FQNEAQ (reference sequence). This CDR3 has 12 residues. The chain's CDR3 is CASSPHGGGAFF. The DNA for the CDR3 is TGTGCCAGCAGCCCCCATGGCGGTGGAGCTTTCTTT.